This T cell receptor beta chain originates from a study of T-cell reconstitution after alpha-beta-depleted transplantation in children. Study outcomes and limitations: For some patients, TCRbeta diversity was high at day 60 because of recipient T cells and thymic progenitors that survived.

Preparation of the TCRbeta library used unique molecular identifiers. MiXCR, applied by TCRdb to the PCR reads, yields one record per CDR3 protein. The sample shows hundreds of thousands of distinct CDR3 sequences, about 11% of them seen only once. The sample holds many counts of this clonotype. What it recognizes is unknown. The TCR was taken from a child younger than two with acute myeloid leukemia, due to receive a stem cell transplant. The sequenced sample was PBMCs, obtained before TCRalphabeta/CD19-depleted stem cell transplant.

This CDR3 is CASSKLLVHNYEQYF. The CDR3 DNA reads as TGTGCCAGCAGCAAATTACTAGTGCATAACTACGAGCAGTACTTC. V is TRBV21-1 and J is TRBJ2-7; the table's TRBD2 call for D was not verified on the DNA. TRBV21-1 is listed as a pseudogene. This CDR3 has 15 amino acids.